The 20 T cell receptor beta chains presented below share a single source sample, sequenced in a study of T cells in Graves' hyperthyroidism and ophthalmopathy. Amplification yielded TCR beta CDR3 regions, with RNA transcripts as the source. Primed by the HTBI set, a first-round RT-PCR was run on the TCR CDR3. TCRdb re-called the multiplex PCR reads with MiXCR, one entry per CDR3 protein. The table has roughly 710,000 distinct CDR3 sequences, around 40% seen once. Sequencing was done on a sample of blood. Receptor source: a woman aged 40 to 50 with Graves' hyperthyroidism.

The V and J genes are TRBV5-1 and TRBJ1-5; 11 positions match TRBD1. Trimming cost V 0 bases and J 2 bases; bases outside gene matches: 1. Per germline, CDR1 SGHRS and CDR2 YFSETQ. The CDR3 totals 16 residues. The CDR3 protein is CASSLEGQGGNQPQHF. CDR3 in DNA: TGCGCCAGCAGCTTGGAGGGACAGGGGGGCAATCAGCCCCAGCATTTT.

As concerns this clonotype: The conserved phenylalanine or tryptophan is not found at the CDR3 terminus, so this likely reflects a read error. The V call is TRBV7-2, the J call TRBJ2-7, with D possibly TRBD1 on 6 matching bases. CDR3 length: 15 amino acids. Germline assignment: CDR1 SGHTA and CDR2 FQGNSA. Trimming pared 6 bases from V and 6 bases from J, leaving 21 bases between. In DNA form, the CDR3 reads TGTGCCAGCAGTTCCCCGACAGGAATACTACGCGAGCAGTACTCC. Translation: CASSSPTGILREQYS.

Only a few counts were recorded for this clonotype. CDR3: CASSGSDGYEQYF. The CDR3 DNA sequence: TGTGCCAGCTCAGGTAGCGATGGCTACGAGCAGTACTTC. This sequence joins TRBV18 and TRBJ2-7, with D maybe TRBD2 (5 bases). V shed 5 bases and J shed 3 bases, with 11 bases lying between them. The CDR3 extends over 13 amino acids. From germline, CDR1 is KGHSH and CDR2 LQKENI.

This clonotype was seen more than once but under ten times. The chain carries TRBV19 and TRBJ2-5, with D perhaps being TRBD1 or TRBD2 (5 bases each). Trimming stripped 0 bases from V and 4 bases from J, with 15 bases between. This CDR3 is 16 amino acids long. Germline V lookup: CDR1 LNHDA, CDR2 SQIVND (reference sequence). Here the CDR3 reads CASSIDRAGTLETQYF. CDR3 in DNA: TGTGCCAGTAGTATAGATCGGGCCGGGACCTTAGAGACCCAGTACTTC.

The CDR3 is CASSLGTRYEQYF. CDR3 nucleotide sequence: TGTGCCAGTAGTCTGGGAACTCGGTACGAGCAGTACTTC. This chain joins TRBV19 and TRBJ2-7; D is unresolved. Trimming left V 5 bases short and J 4 bases short, with 12 bases between. Germline loops: CDR1 LNHDA, CDR2 SQIVND (reference sequence). The CDR3 is 13 amino acids.

This clonotype occurred many times. This chain connects TRBV20-1 to TRBJ2-5; 9 nucleotides match TRBD2. V trimming: 6 bases; J trimming: 1 base; junction bases outside the gene matches: 12. The CDR3 runs 16 residues. Germline CDR1 is DFQATT and CDR2 is SNEGSKA (reference sequence). The CDR3 sequence: CSAEGWASGTQETQYF. In DNA, the CDR3 is TGCAGTGCGGAGGGGTGGGCTAGCGGGACCCAAGAGACCCAGTACTTC.

The sample holds a few counts of this clonotype. The chain has TRBV20-1 and TRBJ1-5; no clear D. Trimming shortened V by 4 bases and J by 0 bases, and 10 bases separated the two germline ends. Germline V gives CDR1 DFQATT, CDR2 SNEGSKA (reference sequence). The CDR3 contains 14 residues. The CDR3 loop reads CSATRTYSNQPQHF. The CDR3, as DNA: TGCAGTGCTACTCGGACTTATAGCAATCAGCCCCAGCATTTT.

The genes are TRBV29-1 and TRBJ2-7, with 13 bases aligning to TRBD2. The CDR3 covers 17 residues. V lost 2 bases to trimming and J lost 2 bases; unmatched junction nucleotides: 9. From germline, CDR1 is SQVTM and CDR2 ANQGSEA. The chain's CDR3 is CSVETGLAGIKPYEQYF. The CDR3 DNA reads as TGCAGCGTTGAAACGGGACTAGCGGGAATTAAACCCTACGAGCAGTACTTC.

The V call is TRBV7-9, the J call TRBJ2-2, with 11 bases aligning to TRBD2. Germline assignment: CDR1 SEHNR and CDR2 FQNEAQ (reference sequence). There are 17 residues in the CDR3. V trimming: 1 base; J trimming: 4 bases; junction bases outside the gene matches: 5. DNA of the CDR3: TGTGCCAGCAGCTTAGGAGGGACTAGCGGCGGCACCGGGGAGCTGTTTTTT. This gives the protein CASSLGGTSGGTGELFF.

Regarding this clonotype: This may be a read error: a much more frequent sequence differs by one nucleotide. It is likely a read error, because the conserved phenylalanine at the end of the CDR3 is missing. V usage is TRBV20-1 and J usage is TRBJ1-1; D not resolved. This CDR3 region has 13 residues. CDR1 is DFQATT and CDR2 is SNEGSKA in the germline V gene (reference sequence). V was pared by 8 bases and J by 1 base, with 14 bases between. This CDR3 is CSPAVAANTEAFL. In nucleotides, the CDR3 is TGCAGTCCCGCTGTGGCAGCGAACACTGAAGCTTTCCTT.

Ten or more counts support this clonotype. The chain carries TRBV20-1 and TRBJ1-2; 7 bases map to TRBD1. The V gene's germline CDR1 is DFQATT and CDR2 SNEGSKA (reference sequence). The CDR3 spans 15 residues. V shed 5 bases, J shed 5 bases, and the junction held 14 bases outside the gene matches. The CDR3 reads CSASDPLTGSYGYTF. The CDR3, as DNA: TGCAGTGCTTCCGACCCATTGACAGGGTCATATGGCTACACCTTC.

This clonotype has a count of ten or more. This chain joins TRBV7-2 and TRBJ1-5; D unclear. V lost 2 bases and J 2 bases, leaving 10 bases between the germline ends. The V gene's germline CDR1 is SGHTA and CDR2 FQGNSA. The CDR3 spans 15 residues. CDR3 protein: CASSLTGLGNQPQHF. Here the CDR3 DNA reads TGTGCCAGCAGCTTAACGGGGTTAGGCAATCAGCCCCAGCATTTT.

Note on this clonotype: It may be a read error: a sequence one base away is much more abundant. The chain carries TRBV10-2 and TRBJ1-3; D remains ambiguous. Germline V gene lookup returns CDR1 WSHSY and CDR2 SAAADI. The CDR3 has 12 amino acids. The V and J ends lost 8 bases and 0 bases respectively, with 5 bases between them. CDR3 in DNA: TGCGCCAGCGGCCACTCTGGAAACACCATATATTTT. This sequence encodes CASGHSGNTIYF.

This chain connects TRBV29-1 to TRBJ1-5, with a tentative D call TRBD1 (5 bases). The CDR3 runs to 11 residues. Trimming removed 4 bases at V and 7 bases at J, with 8 bases between. Germline CDR1 and CDR2: SQVTM and ANQGSEA. In DNA, the CDR3 is TGCAGCGTTGGGGGGGGGCAGCCCCAGCATTTT. This gives the protein CSVGGGQPQHF.

This clonotype appeared a few times. The CDR3: CASSSDRDGELFF. CDR3 sequence (DNA): TGTGCCAGCAGTTCCGACAGGGACGGGGAGCTGTTTTTT. V is TRBV5-4 and J is TRBJ2-2, with 7 bases lining up with TRBD1. Germline loops: CDR1 SGHNT, CDR2 YYREEE (reference sequence). The CDR3 sequence is 13 residues long. Trimming took 5 bases from V and 7 from J; bases not matched to a gene: 5. The variable domain in full, with the rest retrieved from reference TRBV5-4 and TRBJ2-2, is ETGVTQSPTHLIKTRGQQVTLRCSSQSGHNTVSWYQQALGQGPQFIFQYYREEENGRGNFPPRFSGLQFPNYSSELNVNALELDDSALYLCASSSDRDGELFFGEGSRLTVL.

Points on this clonotype: One end of the junction varies from germline; a read error may be responsible. The chain links TRBV10-3 to TRBJ2-7, with TRBD2 identical over 11 bases. Germline V gene lookup returns CDR1 ENHRY and CDR2 SYGVKD. The CDR3 is 16 amino acids. The CDR3 region is CASRVPSGGTRDREFF. CDR3 DNA sequence: TGTGCCAGCAGGGTCCCTAGCGGGGGGACAAGGGATAGGGAGTTCTTC.

The gene calls are TRBV29-1 and TRBJ2-7; 7 bases align to TRBD1. Unmatched junction bases numbered 7, after V lost 3 bases and J lost 5 bases. Germline V gene sequence: CDR1 SQVTM, CDR2 ANQGSEA. This CDR3 has 13 amino acids. CDR3 coding DNA: TGCAGCGTTGACGGCGGACAGGTAGACGAGCAGTACTTC. The encoded protein is CSVDGGQVDEQYF.

The sample holds a few counts of this clonotype. The rearrangement uses TRBV7-9 and TRBJ2-6; D is unclear. Trimming removed 1 base at V and 2 bases at J, with 9 bases between. The CDR3 length is 16 residues. CDR1 and CDR2 (germline): SEHNR, FQNEAQ (reference sequence). The CDR3 DNA follows: TGTGCCAGCAGCTTAGTCTCCTTGACTGGGGCCAACGTCCTGACTTTC. Translation gives CASSLVSLTGANVLTF.

A note on this clonotype: This may be a read error, as it is one base from a much larger clone. The CDR3 carries no conserved terminal phenylalanine or tryptophan, so it likely arises from a read error. The V and J genes are TRBV7-2 and TRBJ2-5; 9 bases are shared with TRBD2. Germline CDR1 and CDR2: SGHTA and FQGNSA. Trimming took 0 bases from V and 4 from J; bases not matched to a gene: 6. This CDR3 has 16 amino acids. CDR3: CASSLAGSGGGETQYS. For the CDR3, the DNA is TGTGCCAGCAGCTTAGCGGGTAGCGGGGGCGGAGAGACCCAGTACTCC.

This clonotype was observed many times. The chain recombines TRBV10-3 with TRBJ1-6; possible D gene TRBD1, 6 bases. Looked up from germline, CDR1 is ENHRY and CDR2 is SYGVKD. The CDR3 covers 13 residues. V lost 7 bases and J 8 bases, leaving 12 bases between the germline ends. The CDR3 nucleotides are TGTGCCATCAAACAGGGTTGGGATTCACCCCTCCACTTT. This gives the protein CAIKQGWDSPLHF.